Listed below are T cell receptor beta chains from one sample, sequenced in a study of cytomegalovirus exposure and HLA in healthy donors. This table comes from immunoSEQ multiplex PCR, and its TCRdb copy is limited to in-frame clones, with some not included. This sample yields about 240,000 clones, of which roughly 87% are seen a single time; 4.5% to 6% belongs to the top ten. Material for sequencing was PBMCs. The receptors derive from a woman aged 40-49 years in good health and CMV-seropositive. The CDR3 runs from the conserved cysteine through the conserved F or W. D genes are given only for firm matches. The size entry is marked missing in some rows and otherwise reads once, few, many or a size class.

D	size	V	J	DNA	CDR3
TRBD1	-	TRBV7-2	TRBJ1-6	TGTGCCAGCAGCCACAGGGGTTATAATTCACCCCTCCACTTT	CASSHRGYNSPLHF
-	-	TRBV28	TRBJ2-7	TGTGCCATCAAACTCGGGATCGCATCGAACGAGCAGTACTTC	CAIKLGIASNEQYF
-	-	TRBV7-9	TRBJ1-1	TGTTCCAGCAGCCCTGGCGCAGGACTTATGAACACTGAAGCTTTCTTT	CSSSPGAGLMNTEAFF
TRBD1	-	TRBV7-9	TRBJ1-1	TGTGCCAGCAGCTTCCCCGGGACAGGGGGCGGGAACACTGAAGCTTTCTTT	CASSFPGTGGGNTEAFF
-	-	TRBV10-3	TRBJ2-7	TGTGCCATCAGTGAAGAGAACTACGAGCAGTACTTC	CAISEENYEQYF
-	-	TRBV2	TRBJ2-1	TGTGCCAGCAGCCAAACAGCGGAGAGCCTCTACAATGAGCAGTTCTTC	CASSQTAESLYNEQFF
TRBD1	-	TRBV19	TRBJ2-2	TGTGCCAGTAGTAGCGGGACAGGGGGCACCGGGGAGCTGTTTTTT	CASSSGTGGTGELFF
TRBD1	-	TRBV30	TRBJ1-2	TGTGCCTGGAAGAGACAGGGGACCTACTATGGCTACACCTTC	CAWKRQGTYYGYTF
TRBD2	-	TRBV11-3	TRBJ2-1	TGTGCCAGCAGCTCTCCGGGACTAGCGGGAGGAGGAGATAATGAGCAGTTCTTC	CASSSPGLAGGGDNEQFF
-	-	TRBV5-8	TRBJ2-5	TGTGCCAGCAGCTCTGGACTATTCCAAGAGACCCAGTACTTC	CASSSGLFQETQYF
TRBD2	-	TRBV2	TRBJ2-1	TGTGCCAGCAGGGCGGGAGTACGATACAATGAGCAGTTCTTC	CASRAGVRYNEQFF
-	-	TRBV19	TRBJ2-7	TGTGCCAGTAGATTGACAGGCTCCTACGAGCAGTACTTC	CASRLTGSYEQYF
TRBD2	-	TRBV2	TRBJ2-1	TGTGCCAGCAGGCACACTAGCGGGGACTACAATGAGCAGTTCTTC	CASRHTSGDYNEQFF
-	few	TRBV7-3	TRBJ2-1	TGTGCCAGCAGCTTAACTAGTCGAGCCTACAATGAGCAGTTCTTC	CASSLTSRAYNEQFF
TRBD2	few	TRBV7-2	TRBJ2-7	TGTGCCAGCAGCTTAGTGCCGGGAGGGTCCTACGAGCAGTACTTC	CASSLVPGGSYEQYF
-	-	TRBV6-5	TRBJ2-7	TGTGCCAGCAGAGACCTAGCTTACTACGAGCAGTACTTC	CASRDLAYYEQYF
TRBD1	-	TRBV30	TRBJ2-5	TGTGCCTGGAGTCCGATGACAGGGGGCGCGGAGACCCAGTACTTC	CAWSPMTGGAETQYF
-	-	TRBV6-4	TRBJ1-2	TGTGCCAGCAGAGTCAGACTATATGGCTACACCTTC	CASRVRLYGYTF
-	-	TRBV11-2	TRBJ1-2	TGTGCCAGCAGGGGGGCAGGCTATGGCTACACCTTC	CASRGAGYGYTF
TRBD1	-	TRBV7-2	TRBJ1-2	TGTGCCAGCAGCTTACAGGGGGCGAGTGGCTACACCTTC	CASSLQGASGYTF
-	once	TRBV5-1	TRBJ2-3	TGCGCCAGCACGCCAGAGGACACAGATACGCAGTATTTT	CASTPEDTDTQYF
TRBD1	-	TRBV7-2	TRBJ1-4	TGTGCCAGCAGCGGGGGGGGACAGGCAGGGGAAAAACTGTTTTTT	CASSGGGQAGEKLFF
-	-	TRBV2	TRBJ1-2	TGTGCCAGCAGTGCAGGGGAGGGTGGCTACACCTTC	CASSAGEGGYTF
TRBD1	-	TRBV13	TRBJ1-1	TGTGCCAGCAGACCGAACAGGGGTGTGGGCACTGAAGCTTTCTTT	CASRPNRGVGTEAFF
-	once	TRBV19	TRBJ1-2	TGTGCCAGTAGTAGAAAACAGGGAACGGGGTATGGCTACACCTTC	CASSRKQGTGYGYTF
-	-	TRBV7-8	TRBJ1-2	TGTGCCAGCGGGGGGATAGGGAACTATGGCTACACCTTC	CASGGIGNYGYTF
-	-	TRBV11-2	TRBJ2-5	TGTGCCAGCAGCTTAGACAGACAAGAGACCCAGTACTTC	CASSLDRQETQYF
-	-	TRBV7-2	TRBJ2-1	TGTGCCAGCAGTCCATTCCCGGGGGTGAGGCATAAGAATGAGCAGTTCTTC	CASSPFPGVRHKNEQFF
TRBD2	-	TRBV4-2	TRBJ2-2	TGTGCCAGCAGCCAAGATCTTCTAGCGGGCACCGGGGAGCTGTTTTTT	CASSQDLLAGTGELFF
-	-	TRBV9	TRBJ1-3	TGTGCCAGCAGCGTCCCGTCTGGAAACACCATATATTTT	CASSVPSGNTIYF
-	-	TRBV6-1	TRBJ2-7	TGTGCCAGCGCCCCCGGCAGGGTGCCCTACGAGCAGTACTTC	CASAPGRVPYEQYF
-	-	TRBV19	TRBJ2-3	TGTGCCAGTAGTGCCCGACTAGGGACCAGCACAGATACGCAGTATTTT	CASSARLGTSTDTQYF
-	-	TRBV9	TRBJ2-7	TGTGCCAGCAGCGTAGGGGCGGGGTCCTACGAGCAGTACTTC	CASSVGAGSYEQYF
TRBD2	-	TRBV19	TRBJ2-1	TGTGCCAGTAGTAAACTAGCGGGGGACTACAATGAGCAGTTCTTC	CASSKLAGDYNEQFF
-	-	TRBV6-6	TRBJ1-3	TGTGCCAGCAAGGAGCAGAGCTCTGGAAACACCATATATTTT	CASKEQSSGNTIYF
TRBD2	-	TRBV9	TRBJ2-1	TGTGCCAGCAGCTTCGGGACTAGCGGGAAGTACAATGAGCAGTTCTTC	CASSFGTSGKYNEQFF
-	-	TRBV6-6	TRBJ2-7	TGTGCCAGCAGCCCGTCCTCCTACGAGCAGTACTTC	CASSPSSYEQYF
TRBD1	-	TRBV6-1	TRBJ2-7	TGTGCCAGCAGCTACGGGACAGGGGTGTTCGAGCAGTACTTC	CASSYGTGVFEQYF
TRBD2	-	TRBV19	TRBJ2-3	TGTGCCAGTAGCCGGACTAGCGGTAAGGGGGATACGCAGTATTTT	CASSRTSGKGDTQYF
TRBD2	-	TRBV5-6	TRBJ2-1	TGTGCCAGCAGCTTGCAGCGGGGCCTCAAGAATGAGCAGTTCTTC	CASSLQRGLKNEQFF
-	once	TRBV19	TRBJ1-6	TGTGCCAGTAGTACAGGTGGAGGGTCACCCCTCCACTTT	CASSTGGGSPLHF
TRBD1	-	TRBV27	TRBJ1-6	TGTGCCAGCAGTTTATATAGACAGGGGGCGGCACCCCTCCACTTT	CASSLYRQGAAPLHF